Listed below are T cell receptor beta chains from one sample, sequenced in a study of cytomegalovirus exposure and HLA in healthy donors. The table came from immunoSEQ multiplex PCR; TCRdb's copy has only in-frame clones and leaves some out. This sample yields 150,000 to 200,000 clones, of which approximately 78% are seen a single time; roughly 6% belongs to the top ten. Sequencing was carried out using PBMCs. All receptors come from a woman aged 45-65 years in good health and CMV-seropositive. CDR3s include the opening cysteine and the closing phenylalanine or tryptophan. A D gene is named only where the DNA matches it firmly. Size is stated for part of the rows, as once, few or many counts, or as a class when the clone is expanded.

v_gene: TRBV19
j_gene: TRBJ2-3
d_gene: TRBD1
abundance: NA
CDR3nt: TGTGCCAGTAGTAAACAGGGGTACACAGATACGCAGTATTTT
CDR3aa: CASSKQGYTDTQYF

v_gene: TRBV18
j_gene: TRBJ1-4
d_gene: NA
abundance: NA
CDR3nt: TGTGCCAGCTCACGAGGAGCAACTAATGAAAAACTGTTTTTT
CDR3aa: CASSRGATNEKLFF

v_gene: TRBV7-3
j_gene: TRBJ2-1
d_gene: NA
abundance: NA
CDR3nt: TGTGCCAGCAGCTTAAGTGGAGGATCCTACAATGAGCAGTTCTTC
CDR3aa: CASSLSGGSYNEQFF

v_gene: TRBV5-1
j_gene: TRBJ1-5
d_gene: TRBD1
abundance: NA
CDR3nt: TGCGCCAGCAGCACTACAGGGGCCGGGGGTCAGCCCCAGCATTTT
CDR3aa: CASSTTGAGGQPQHF

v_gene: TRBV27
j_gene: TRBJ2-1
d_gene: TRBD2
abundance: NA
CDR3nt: TGTGCCCGCTCGGCGGGGGACTCCTACAATGAGCAGTTCTTC
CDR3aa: CARSAGDSYNEQFF

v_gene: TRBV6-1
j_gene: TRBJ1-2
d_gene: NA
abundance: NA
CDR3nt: TGTGCCAGCAGGACGACAGATAACTATGGCTACACCTTC
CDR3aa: CASRTTDNYGYTF

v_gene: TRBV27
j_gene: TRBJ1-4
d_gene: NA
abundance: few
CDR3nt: TGTGCCAGCACCCCCCTTACGGGTGGGAGACTGTTTTTT
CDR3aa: CASTPLTGGRLFF

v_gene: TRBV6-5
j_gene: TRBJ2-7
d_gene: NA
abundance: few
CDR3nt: TGTGCCAGCAGTTACTCGATGGGGGCCGGACCCTACGAGCAGTACTTC
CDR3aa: CASSYSMGAGPYEQYF

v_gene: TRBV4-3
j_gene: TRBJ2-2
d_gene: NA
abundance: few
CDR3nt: TGCGCCAGCAGCCAAGAGAGTAACTTGAAAGGGGAGCTGTTTTTT
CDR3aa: CASSQESNLKGELFF

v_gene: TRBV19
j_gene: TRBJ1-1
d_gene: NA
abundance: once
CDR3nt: TGTGCCAGTAGTATCACGGTGAACACTGAAGCTTTCTTT
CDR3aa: CASSITVNTEAFF

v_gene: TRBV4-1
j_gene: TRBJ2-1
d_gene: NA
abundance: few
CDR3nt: TGCGCCAGCAGCCACGGGACTCTTGGGAATGAGCAGTTCTTC
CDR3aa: CASSHGTLGNEQFF

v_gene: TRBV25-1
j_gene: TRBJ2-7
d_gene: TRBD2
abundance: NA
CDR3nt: TGTGCCAGCAGTTCCCCCGGGACTAGCGGATACGAGCAGTACTTC
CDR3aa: CASSSPGTSGYEQYF

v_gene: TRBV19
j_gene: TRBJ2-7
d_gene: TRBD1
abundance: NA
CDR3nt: TGTGCCAGTAGTATTGGGACAGCGTACGAGCAGTACTTC
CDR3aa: CASSIGTAYEQYF

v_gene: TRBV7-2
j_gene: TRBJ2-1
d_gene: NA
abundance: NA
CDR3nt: TGTGCCAGCAGCTTAGCGCTACCCGCTGAGCAGTTCTTC
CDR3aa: CASSLALPAEQFF

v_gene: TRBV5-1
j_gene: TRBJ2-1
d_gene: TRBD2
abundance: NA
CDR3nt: TGCGCCAGCAGCTTTCCGGGACTACCATCGACGGCAGTATCCTACAATGAGCAGTTCTTC
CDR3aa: CASSFPGLPSTAVSYNEQFF

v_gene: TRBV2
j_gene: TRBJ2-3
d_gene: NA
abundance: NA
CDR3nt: TGTGCCAGCAGCCCCGGGTTTAGCACAGATACGCAGTATTTT
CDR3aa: CASSPGFSTDTQYF

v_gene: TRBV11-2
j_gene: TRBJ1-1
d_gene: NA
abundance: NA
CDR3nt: TGTGCCAGCAGCTTAGTCGAAAGGGGGGGAGCTGAAGCTTTCTTT
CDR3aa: CASSLVERGGAEAFF

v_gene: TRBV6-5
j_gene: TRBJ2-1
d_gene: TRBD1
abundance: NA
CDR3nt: TGTGCCAGCAGCCGGGACAGGGGGATATATGAGCAGTTCTTC
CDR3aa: CASSRDRGIYEQFF

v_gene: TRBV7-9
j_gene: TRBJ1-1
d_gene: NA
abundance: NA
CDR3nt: TGTGCCAGCAGCTCACTTTACCCGAACACTGAAGCTTTCTTT
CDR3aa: CASSSLYPNTEAFF

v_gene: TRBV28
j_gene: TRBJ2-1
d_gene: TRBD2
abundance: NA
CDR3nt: TGTGCCAGCAGTTTAATTGGGCGGGAGAGGGAAAATGAGCAGTTCTTC
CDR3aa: CASSLIGRERENEQFF

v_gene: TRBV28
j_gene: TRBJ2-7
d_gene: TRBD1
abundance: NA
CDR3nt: TGTGCCAGCCTGGGACAGGAAACCTACGAGCAGTACTTC
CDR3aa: CASLGQETYEQYF

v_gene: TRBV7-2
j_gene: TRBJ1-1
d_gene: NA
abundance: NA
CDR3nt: TGTGCCAGCAGCTTAGACAGGTCGAACACTGAAGCTTTCTTT
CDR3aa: CASSLDRSNTEAFF

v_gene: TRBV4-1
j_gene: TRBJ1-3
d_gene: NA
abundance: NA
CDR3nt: TGCGCCAGCAGCCAAGATCGTGGCAGCGGAGGAAACACCATATATTTT
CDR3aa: CASSQDRGSGGNTIYF

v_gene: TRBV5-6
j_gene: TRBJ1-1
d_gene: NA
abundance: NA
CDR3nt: TGTGCCAGCAGCTCTGGACAGTCGAACACTGAAGCTTTCTTT
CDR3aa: CASSSGQSNTEAFF

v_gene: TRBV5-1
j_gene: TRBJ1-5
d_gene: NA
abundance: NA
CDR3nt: TGCGCCAGCAGCTTGGCGTCCAGGACACCAAGCGATCATAGCAATCAGCCCCAGCATTTT
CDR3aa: CASSLASRTPSDHSNQPQHF

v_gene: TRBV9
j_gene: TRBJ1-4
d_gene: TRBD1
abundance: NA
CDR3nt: TGTGCCAGCAACAAGGGGGCCCTGAATGAAAAACTGTTTTTT
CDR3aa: CASNKGALNEKLFF

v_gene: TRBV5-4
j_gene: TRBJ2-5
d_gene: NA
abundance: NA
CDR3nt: TGTGCCAGCAGCTTGGACAGGGCGGAGACCCAGTACTTC
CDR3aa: CASSLDRAETQYF

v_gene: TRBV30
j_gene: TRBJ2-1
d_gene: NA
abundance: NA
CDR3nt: TGTGCCTGGAGTGCCCTCGTGGGGCGGATTTACAATGAGCAGTTCTTC
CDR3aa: CAWSALVGRIYNEQFF

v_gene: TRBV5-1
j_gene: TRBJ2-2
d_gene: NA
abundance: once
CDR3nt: TGCGCCAGCAGCTTGGGCCAGGGGACCGGGGAGCTGTTTTTT
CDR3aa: CASSLGQGTGELFF

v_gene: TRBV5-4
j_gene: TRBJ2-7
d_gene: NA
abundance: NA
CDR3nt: TGTGCCAGCAGCTTGGACAGGGACTCCTACGAGCAGTACTTC
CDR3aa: CASSLDRDSYEQYF

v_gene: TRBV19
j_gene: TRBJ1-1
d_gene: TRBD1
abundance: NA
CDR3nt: TGTGCCACCTACAGGGGGCATACTGAAGCTTTCTTT
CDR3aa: CATYRGHTEAFF

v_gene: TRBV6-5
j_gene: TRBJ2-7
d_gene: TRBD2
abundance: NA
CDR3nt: TGTGCCAGCAGCTCTCCGGGACTAGGCTCCTACGAGCAGTACTTC
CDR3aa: CASSSPGLGSYEQYF

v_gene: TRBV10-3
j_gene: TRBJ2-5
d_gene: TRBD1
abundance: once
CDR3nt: TGTGCCATCAGGGGGGGTGGGACAGGGAACCAAGAGACCCAGTACTTC
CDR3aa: CAIRGGGTGNQETQYF

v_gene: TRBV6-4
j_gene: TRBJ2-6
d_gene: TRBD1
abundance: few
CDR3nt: TGTGCCAGCAGTGACGACAGGGGTTCCGGGGCCAACGGCCTGACTTTC
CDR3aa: CASSDDRGSGANGLTF

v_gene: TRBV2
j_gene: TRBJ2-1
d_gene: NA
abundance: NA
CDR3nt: TGTGCCAGCAGTGAGTCTCCTAGCGCCTACAATGAGCAGTTCTTC
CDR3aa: CASSESPSAYNEQFF

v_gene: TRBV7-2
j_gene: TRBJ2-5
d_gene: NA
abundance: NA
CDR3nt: TGTGCCAGCAGCGGGGACTACCAAGAGACCCAGTACTTC
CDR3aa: CASSGDYQETQYF

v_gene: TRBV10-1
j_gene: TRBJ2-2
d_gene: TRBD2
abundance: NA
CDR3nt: TGCGCCAGCAGCCGACTAGCGGCGAACACCGGGGAGCTGTTTTTT
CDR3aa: CASSRLAANTGELFF

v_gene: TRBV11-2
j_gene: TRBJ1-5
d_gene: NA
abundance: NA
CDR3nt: TGTGCCAGCAGCTTGGGGCCAGATCAGCCCCAGCATTTT
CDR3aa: CASSLGPDQPQHF